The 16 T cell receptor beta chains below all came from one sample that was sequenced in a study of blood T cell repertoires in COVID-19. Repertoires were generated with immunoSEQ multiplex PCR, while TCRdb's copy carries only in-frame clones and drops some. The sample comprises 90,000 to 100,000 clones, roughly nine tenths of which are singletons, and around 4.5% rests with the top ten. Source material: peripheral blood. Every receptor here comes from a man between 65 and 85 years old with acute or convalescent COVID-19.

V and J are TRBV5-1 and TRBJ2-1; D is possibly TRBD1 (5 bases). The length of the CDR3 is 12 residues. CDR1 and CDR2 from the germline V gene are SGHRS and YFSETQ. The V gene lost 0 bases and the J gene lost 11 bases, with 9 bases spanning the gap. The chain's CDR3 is CASSLEGQKQFF. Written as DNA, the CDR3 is TGCGCCAGCAGCTTGGAGGGGCAGAAGCAGTTCTTC.

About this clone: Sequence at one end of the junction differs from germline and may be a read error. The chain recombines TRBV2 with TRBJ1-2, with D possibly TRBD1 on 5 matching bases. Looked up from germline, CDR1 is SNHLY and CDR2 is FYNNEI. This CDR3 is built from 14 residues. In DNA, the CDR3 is TGTGCCAGCAGGTCATATGGGGCCAACTATGACTACACCTTC. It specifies CASRSYGANYDYTF.

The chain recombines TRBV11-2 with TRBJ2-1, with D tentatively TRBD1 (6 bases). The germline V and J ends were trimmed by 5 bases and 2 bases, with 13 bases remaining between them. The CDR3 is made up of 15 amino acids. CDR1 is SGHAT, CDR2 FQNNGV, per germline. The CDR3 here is CASSPVRTAYNEQFF. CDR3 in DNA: TGTGCCAGCAGCCCCGTCCGGACAGCCTACAATGAGCAGTTCTTC.

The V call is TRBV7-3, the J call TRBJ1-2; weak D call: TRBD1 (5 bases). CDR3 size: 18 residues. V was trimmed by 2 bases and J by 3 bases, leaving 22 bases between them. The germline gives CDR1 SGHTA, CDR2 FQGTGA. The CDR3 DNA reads TGTGCCAGCAGCTTATTTGCCAGGGTAATTAAAAATGACTATGGCTACACCTTC. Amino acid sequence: CASSLFARVIKNDYGYTF. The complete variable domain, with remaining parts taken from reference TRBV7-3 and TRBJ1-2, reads GAGVSQTPSNKVTEKGKYVELRCDPISGHTALYWYRQSLGQGPEFLIYFQGTGAADDSGLPNDRFFAVRPEGSVSTLKIQRTERGDSAVYLCASSLFARVIKNDYGYTFGSGTRLTVV.

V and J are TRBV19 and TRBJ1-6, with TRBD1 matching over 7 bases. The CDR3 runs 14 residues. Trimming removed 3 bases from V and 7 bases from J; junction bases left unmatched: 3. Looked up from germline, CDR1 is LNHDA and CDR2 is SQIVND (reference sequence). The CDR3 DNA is TGTGCCAGTAGTATTGACAGGGACAATTCACCCCTCCACTTT. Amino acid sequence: CASSIDRDNSPLHF.

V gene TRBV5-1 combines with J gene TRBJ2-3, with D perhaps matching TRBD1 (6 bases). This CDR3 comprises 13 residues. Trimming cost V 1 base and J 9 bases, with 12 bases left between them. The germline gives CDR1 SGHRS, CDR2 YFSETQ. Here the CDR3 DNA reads TGCGCCAGCAGCTTGACAGGGTTGGAAACGCAGTATTTT. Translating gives CASSLTGLETQYF.

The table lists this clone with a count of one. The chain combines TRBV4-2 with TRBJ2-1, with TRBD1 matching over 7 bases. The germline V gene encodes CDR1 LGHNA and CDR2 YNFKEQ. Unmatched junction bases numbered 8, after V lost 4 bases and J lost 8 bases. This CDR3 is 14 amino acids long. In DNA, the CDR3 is TGTGCCAGCAGCCCTCAGAACAGGGGATATGAGCAGTTCTTC. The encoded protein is CASSPQNRGYEQFF.

DNA of the CDR3: TGTGCCAGCAGTAAAAAGGGGAGAGACAGGCCTCTTGAGCAGTACGTC. Translation gives CASSKKGRDRPLEQYV. This chain connects TRBV21-1 to TRBJ2-7; the table gives TRBD1 as D, unverified against the DNA. TRBV21-1 is shown as a pseudogene. The CDR3 length is 16 residues.

The CDR3 protein is CASSPGGRGYTF. The CDR3 DNA is TGTGCCAGCAGCCCGGGGGGCCGGGGCTACACCTTC. The genes are TRBV3-1 (or the pseudogene TRBV3-2) and TRBJ1-2, with D possibly TRBD1 on 6 matching bases. The V and J ends lost 4 bases and 8 bases respectively, with 11 bases between them. The length of the CDR3 is 12 residues. The V gene's germline CDR1 is LGHDT and CDR2 YNNKEL (reference sequence).

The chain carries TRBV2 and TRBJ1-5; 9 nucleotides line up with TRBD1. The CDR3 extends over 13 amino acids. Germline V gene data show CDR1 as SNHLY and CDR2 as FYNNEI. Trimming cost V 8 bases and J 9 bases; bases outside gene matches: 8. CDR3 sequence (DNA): TGTGCCAGCCAGGGACAGGGAATAATGCCCCAGCATTTT. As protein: CASQGQGIMPQHF.

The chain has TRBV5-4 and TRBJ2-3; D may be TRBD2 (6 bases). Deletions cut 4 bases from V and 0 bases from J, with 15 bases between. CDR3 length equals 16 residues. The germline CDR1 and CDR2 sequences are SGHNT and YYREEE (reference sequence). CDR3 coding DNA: TGTGCCAGCAGCCTGGCAGGACTACGAAGCACAGATACGCAGTATTTT. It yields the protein CASSLAGLRSTDTQYF.

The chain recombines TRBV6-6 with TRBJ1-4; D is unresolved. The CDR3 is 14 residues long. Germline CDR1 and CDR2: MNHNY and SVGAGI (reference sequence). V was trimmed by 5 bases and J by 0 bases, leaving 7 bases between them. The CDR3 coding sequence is TGTGCCAGCAGTCCGTATGCAACTAATGAAAAACTGTTTTTT. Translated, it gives CASSPYATNEKLFF.

The CDR3 protein is CSGHDSMNTEAFF. The CDR3 nucleotides read TGCAGCGGGCACGACAGCATGAACACTGAAGCTTTCTTT. This chain links TRBV29-1 with TRBJ1-1, with D possibly matching TRBD1 (5 bases). This CDR3 has 13 residues. V was pared by 7 bases and J by 0 bases, with 12 bases between. CDR1 and CDR2 from the germline V gene are SQVTM and ANQGSEA.

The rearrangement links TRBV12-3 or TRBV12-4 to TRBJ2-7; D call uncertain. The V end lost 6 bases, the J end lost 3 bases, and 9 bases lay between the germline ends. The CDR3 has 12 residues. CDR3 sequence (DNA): TGTGCCAGCAGCCCCCGTAGCTACGAGCAGTACTTC. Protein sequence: CASSPRSYEQYF.

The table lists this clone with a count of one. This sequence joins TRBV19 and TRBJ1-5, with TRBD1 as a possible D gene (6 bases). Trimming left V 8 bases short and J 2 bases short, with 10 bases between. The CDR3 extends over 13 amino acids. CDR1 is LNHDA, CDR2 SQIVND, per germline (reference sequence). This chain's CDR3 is CASRTVGNQPQHF. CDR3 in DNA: TGTGCCAGTCGGACAGTCGGCAATCAGCCCCAGCATTTT.

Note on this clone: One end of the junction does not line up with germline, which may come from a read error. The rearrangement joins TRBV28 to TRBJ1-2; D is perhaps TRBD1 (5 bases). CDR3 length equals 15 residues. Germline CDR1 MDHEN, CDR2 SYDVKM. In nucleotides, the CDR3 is TGTGCCAGCAATTTAAACCGGGGGGCTAACTATGGCTACACCTTC. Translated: CASNLNRGANYGYTF.